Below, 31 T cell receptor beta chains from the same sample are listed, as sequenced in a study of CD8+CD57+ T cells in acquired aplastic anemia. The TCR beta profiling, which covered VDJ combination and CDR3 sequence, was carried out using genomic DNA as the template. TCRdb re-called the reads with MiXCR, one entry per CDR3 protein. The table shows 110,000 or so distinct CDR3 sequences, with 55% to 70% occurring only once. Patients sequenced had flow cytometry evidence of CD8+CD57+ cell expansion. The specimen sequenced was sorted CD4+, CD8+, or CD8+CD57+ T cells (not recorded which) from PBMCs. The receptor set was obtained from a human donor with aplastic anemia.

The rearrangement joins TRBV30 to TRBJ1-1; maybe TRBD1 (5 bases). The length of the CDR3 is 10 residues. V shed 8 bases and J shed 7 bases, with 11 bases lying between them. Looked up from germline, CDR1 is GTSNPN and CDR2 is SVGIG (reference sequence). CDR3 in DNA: TGTGCCGCGGGGGGGGTTGAAGCTTTCTTT. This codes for CAAGGVEAFF.

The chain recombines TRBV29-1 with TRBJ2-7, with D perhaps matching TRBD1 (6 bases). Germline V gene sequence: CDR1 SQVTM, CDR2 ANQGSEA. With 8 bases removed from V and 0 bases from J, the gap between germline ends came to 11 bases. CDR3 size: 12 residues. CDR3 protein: CSHGTNSYEQYF. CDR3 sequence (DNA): TGCAGCCACGGGACAAACTCCTACGAGCAGTACTTC.

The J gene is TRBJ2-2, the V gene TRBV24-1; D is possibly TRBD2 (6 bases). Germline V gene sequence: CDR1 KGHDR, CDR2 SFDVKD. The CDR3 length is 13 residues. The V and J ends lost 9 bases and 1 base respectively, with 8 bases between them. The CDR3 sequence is CATRDLNTGELFF. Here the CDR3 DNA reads TGTGCCACCCGGGACTTGAACACCGGGGAGCTGTTTTTT.

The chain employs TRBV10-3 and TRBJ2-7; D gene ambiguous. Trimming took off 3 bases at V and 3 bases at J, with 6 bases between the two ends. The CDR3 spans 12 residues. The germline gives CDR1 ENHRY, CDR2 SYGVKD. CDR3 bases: TGTGCCATCAGTGACTCTAACTACGAGCAGTACTTC. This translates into CAISDSNYEQYF.

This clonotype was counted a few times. The CDR3 DNA sequence: TGTGCCATCAGTGGGTCCGGGCGATCCTACGAGCAGTACTTC. This encodes CAISGSGRSYEQYF. The chain recombines TRBV10-3 with TRBJ2-7; D call uncertain. CDR1 and CDR2 (germline): ENHRY, SYGVKD. This CDR3 spans 14 amino acids. Trimming took off 4 bases at V and 1 base at J, with 11 bases between the two ends.

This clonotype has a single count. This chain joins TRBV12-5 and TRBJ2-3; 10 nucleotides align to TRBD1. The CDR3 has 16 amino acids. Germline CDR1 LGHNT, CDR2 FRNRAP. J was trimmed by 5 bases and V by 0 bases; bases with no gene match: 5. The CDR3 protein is CASGLVDGTGVDTQYF. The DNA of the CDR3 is TGTGCTAGTGGTTTGGTAGATGGGACAGGGGTAGATACGCAGTATTTT.

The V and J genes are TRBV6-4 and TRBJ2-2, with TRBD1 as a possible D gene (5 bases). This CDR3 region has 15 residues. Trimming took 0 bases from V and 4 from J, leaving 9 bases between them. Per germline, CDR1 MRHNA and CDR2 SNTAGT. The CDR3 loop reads CASSDSAGSTGELFF. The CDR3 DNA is TGTGCCAGCAGTGACTCCGCAGGGTCCACCGGGGAGCTGTTTTTT.

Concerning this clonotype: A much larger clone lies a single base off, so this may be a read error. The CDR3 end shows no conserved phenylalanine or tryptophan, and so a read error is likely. In nucleotides, the CDR3 is TGTGCCAGCAGCTTAGGACTAGCATTCGATGAGCAGTTCCTC. Its translation is CASSLGLAFDEQFL. The V gene is TRBV11-2, the J gene TRBJ2-1, with TRBD2 matching over 7 bases. The trim removed 1 base at V and 8 bases at J, leaving 5 bases unmatched. Germline CDR1 SGHAT, CDR2 FQNNGV. The CDR3 length is 14 residues.

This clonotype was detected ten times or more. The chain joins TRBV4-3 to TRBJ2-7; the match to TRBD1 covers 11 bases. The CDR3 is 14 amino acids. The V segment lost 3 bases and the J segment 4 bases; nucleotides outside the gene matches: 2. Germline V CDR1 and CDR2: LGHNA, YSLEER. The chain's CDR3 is CASSQDRGRYEQYF. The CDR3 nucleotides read TGCGCCAGCAGCCAGGACAGGGGGCGATACGAGCAGTACTTC.

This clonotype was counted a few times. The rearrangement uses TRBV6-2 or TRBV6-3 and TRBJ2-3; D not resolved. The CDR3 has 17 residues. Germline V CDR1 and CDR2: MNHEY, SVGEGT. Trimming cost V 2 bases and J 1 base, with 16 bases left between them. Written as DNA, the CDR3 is TGTGCCAGCAGTTACACCGACGGCGGCCTAGGCACAGATACGCAGTATTTT. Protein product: CASSYTDGGLGTDTQYF.

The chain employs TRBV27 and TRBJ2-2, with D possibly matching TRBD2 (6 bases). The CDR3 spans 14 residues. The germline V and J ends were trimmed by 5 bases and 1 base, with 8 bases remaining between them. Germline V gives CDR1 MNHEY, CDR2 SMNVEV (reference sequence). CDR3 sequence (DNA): TGTGCCAGCAGTGGGAGGAGGAACACCGGGGAGCTGTTTTTT. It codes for CASSGRRNTGELFF.

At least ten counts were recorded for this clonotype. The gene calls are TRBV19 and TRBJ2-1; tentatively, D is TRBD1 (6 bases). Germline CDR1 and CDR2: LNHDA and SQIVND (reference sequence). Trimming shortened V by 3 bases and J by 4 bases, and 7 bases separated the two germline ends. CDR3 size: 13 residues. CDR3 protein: CASSITGYNEQFF. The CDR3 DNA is TGTGCCAGTAGTATCACAGGGTACAATGAGCAGTTCTTC.

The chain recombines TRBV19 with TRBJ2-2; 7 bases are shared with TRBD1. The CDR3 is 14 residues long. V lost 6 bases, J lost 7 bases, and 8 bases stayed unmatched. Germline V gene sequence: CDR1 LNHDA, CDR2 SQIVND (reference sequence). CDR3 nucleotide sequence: TGTGCCAGTAGCCCGGACAGGTTGGGCGGGGAGCTGTTTTTT. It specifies CASSPDRLGGELFF.

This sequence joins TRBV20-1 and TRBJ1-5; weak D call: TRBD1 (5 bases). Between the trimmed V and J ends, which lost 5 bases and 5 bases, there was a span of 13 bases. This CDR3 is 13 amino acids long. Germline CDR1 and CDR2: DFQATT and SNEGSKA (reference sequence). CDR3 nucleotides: TGCAGTGCTGCCCGCACAGGTTATCAGCCCCAGCATTTT. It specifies CSAARTGYQPQHF.

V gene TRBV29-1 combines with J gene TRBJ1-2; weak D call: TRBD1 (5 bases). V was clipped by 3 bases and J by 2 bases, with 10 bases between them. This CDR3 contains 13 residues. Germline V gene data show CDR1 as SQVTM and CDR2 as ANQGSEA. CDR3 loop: CSVDDGQNYGYTF. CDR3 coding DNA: TGCAGCGTTGATGACGGACAAAACTATGGCTACACCTTC.

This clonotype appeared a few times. CDR3 in DNA: TGCAGTGCTAGAGGGACAGGGTATACGCAGTATTTT. Translation: CSARGTGYTQYF. The chain recombines TRBV20-1 with TRBJ2-3; 8 nucleotides line up with TRBD1. The germline V gene encodes CDR1 DFQATT and CDR2 SNEGSKA (reference sequence). The V and J ends lost 1 base and 7 bases, in that order; junction bases with no gene match: 1. The CDR3 has 12 amino acids.

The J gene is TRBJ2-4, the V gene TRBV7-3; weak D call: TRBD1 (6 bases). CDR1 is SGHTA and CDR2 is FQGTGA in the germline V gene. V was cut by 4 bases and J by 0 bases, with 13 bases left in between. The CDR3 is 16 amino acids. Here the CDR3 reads CASSSPGHPAKNIQYF. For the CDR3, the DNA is TGTGCCAGCAGCTCCCCGGGACACCCAGCCAAAAACATTCAGTACTTC.

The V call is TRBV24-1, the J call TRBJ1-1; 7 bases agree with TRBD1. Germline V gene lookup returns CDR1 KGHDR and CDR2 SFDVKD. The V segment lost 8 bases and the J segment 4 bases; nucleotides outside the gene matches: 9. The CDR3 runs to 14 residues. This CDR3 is CATTSTQGSTEAFF. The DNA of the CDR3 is TGTGCCACCACTTCGACACAGGGGAGCACTGAAGCTTTCTTT.

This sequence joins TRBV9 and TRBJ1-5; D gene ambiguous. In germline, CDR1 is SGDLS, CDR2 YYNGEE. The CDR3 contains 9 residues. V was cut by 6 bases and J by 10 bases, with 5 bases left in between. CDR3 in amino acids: CASITPQHF. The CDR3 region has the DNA TGTGCCAGCATTACTCCCCAGCATTTT. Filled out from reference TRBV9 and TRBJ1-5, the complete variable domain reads DSGVTQTPKHLITATGQRVTLRCSPRSGDLSVYWYQQSLDQGLQFLIQYYNGEERAKGNILERFSAQQFPDLHSELNLSSLELGDSALYFCASITPQHFGDGTRLSIL.

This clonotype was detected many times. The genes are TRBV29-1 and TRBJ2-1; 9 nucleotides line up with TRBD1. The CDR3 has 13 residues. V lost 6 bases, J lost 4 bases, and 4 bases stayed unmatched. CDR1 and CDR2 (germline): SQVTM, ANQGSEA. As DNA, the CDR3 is TGCAGCGTGCGACAGGGGGATTACAATGAGCAGTTCTTC. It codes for CSVRQGDYNEQFF.

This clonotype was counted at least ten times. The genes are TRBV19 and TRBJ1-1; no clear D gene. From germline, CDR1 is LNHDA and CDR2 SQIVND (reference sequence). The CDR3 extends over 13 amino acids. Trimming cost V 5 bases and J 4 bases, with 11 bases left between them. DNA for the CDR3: TGTGCCAGTAGTTTGGCGGGCCCCACTGAAGCTTTCTTT. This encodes CASSLAGPTEAFF.

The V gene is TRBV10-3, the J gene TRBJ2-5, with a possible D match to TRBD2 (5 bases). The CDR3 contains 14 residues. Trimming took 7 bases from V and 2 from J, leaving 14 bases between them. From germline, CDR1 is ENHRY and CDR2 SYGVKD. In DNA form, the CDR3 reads TGTGCCATCACTAGGTCCGGGATTCAAGAGACCCAGTACTTC. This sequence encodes CAITRSGIQETQYF.

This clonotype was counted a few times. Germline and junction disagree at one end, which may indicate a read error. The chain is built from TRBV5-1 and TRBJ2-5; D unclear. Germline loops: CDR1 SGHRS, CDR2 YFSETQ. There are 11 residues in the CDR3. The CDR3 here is CASSIQETQYF. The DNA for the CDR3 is TGTGCCAGTAGTATCCAAGAGACCCAGTACTTC.

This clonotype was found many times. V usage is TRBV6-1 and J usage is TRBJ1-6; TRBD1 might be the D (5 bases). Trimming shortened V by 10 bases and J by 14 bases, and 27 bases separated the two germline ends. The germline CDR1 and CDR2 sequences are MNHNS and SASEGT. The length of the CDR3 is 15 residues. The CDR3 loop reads CATQTPRDNLEALHF. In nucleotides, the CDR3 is TGTGCCACGCAGACCCCCAGGGATAACTTAGAGGCCCTCCACTTT.

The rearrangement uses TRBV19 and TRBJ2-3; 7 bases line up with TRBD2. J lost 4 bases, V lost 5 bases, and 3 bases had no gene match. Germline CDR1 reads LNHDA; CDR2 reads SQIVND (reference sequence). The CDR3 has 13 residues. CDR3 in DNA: TGTGCCAGTAGTCGGGACTACGCAGATACGCAGTATTTT. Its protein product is CASSRDYADTQYF.

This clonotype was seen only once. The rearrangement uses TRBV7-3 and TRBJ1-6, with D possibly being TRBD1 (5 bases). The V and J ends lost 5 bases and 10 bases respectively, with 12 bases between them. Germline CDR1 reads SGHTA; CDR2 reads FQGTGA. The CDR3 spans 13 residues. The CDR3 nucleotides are TGTGCCAGCAGCCCTGGGACTACCTCACCCCTCCACTTT. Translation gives CASSPGTTSPLHF.

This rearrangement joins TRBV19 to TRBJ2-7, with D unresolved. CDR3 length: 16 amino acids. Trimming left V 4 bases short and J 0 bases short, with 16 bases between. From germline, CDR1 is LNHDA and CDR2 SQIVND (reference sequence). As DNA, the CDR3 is TGTGCCAGTAGTACATCAACTGGGGTTAGCTCCTACGAGCAGTACTTC. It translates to CASSTSTGVSSYEQYF.

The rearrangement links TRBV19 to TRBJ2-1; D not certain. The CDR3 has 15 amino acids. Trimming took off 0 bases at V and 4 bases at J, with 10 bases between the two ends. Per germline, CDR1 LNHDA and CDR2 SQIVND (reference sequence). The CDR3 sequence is CASSIEVGNYNEQFF. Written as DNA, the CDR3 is TGTGCCAGTAGTATAGAAGTGGGAAATTACAATGAGCAGTTCTTC.

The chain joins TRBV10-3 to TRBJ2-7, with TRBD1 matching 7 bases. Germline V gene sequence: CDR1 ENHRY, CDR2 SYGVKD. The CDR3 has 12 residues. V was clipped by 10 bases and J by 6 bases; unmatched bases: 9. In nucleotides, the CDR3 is TGTGCCACCAGACGACAGGGAGCCGAGCAGTACTTC. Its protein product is CATRRQGAEQYF.

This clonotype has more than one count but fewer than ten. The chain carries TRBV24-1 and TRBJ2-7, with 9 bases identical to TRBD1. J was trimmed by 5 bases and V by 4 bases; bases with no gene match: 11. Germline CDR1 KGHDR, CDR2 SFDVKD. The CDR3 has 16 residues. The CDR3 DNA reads TGTGCCACCAGTGACGATCGGGGGACAGGGTACAACGAGCAGTACTTC. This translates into CATSDDRGTGYNEQYF.

The CDR3 is CASRRGQAAGYTF. The CDR3 DNA sequence: TGTGCCAGCAGAAGAGGACAAGCCGCTGGCTACACCTTC. The chain is built from TRBV5-6 and TRBJ1-2, with D perhaps TRBD1 (5 bases). Trimming shortened V by 5 bases and J by 7 bases, and 15 bases separated the two germline ends. This CDR3 has 13 residues. Looked up from germline, CDR1 is SGHDT and CDR2 is YYEEEE. Complete variable domain (other parts from reference TRBV5-6 and TRBJ1-2): DAGVTQSPTHLIKTRGQQVTLRCSPKSGHDTVSWYQQALGQGPQFIFQYYEEEERQRGNFPDRFSGHQFPNYSSELNVNALLLGDSALYLCASRRGQAAGYTFGSGTRLTVV.